Following are 12 T cell receptor beta chains from one sample sequenced in a study of long-term antiretroviral therapy in people with HIV. Samples were assayed with immunoSEQ v3.0 at survey level. Assay used: immunoSEQ multiplex PCR; TCRdb lists only in-frame clones, some missing. The table records 30,000 to 35,000 clones, roughly three quarters of them present only once. Here the sequenced sample was unsorted PBMCs, taken 1.9 years after starting antiretroviral therapy. These receptors were collected from a young man with HIV.

The V call is TRBV27, the J call TRBJ2-1; 7 bases map to TRBD2. The V segment lost 9 bases and the J segment 5 bases; nucleotides outside the gene matches: 10. CDR1 is MNHEY and CDR2 is SMNVEV in the germline V gene (reference sequence). The CDR3 runs to 14 residues. The DNA of the CDR3 is TGTGCCAGTCGTCGTCTAGCGGATAACAATGAGCAGTTCTTC. Residues: CASRRLADNNEQFF.

The V gene is TRBV18, the J gene TRBJ1-1; TRBD1 is a possible D gene (6 bases). V was cut by 6 bases and J by 5 bases, with 13 bases left in between. The CDR3 runs to 13 residues. Per germline, CDR1 KGHSH and CDR2 LQKENI. DNA for the CDR3: TGTGCCAGCTCCCCTACCGACAGGACTGAAGCTTTCTTT. This gives the protein CASSPTDRTEAFF. The full variable domain, with the rest looked up from reference TRBV18 and TRBJ1-1, is NAGVMQNPRHLVRRRGQEARLRCSPMKGHSHVYWYRQLPEEGLKFMVYLQKENIIDESGMPKERFSAEFPKEGPSILRIQQVVRGDSAAYFCASSPTDRTEAFFGQGTRLTVV.

The chain carries TRBV7-6 and TRBJ1-5; D is uncertain. With 5 bases removed from V and 7 bases from J, the gap between germline ends came to 12 bases. The CDR3 has 13 amino acids. Germline CDR1 SGHVS, CDR2 FNYEAQ. CDR3 bases: TGTGCCAGCAGCCAGACGGTAGGGCAGCCCCAGCATTTT. Encoded protein: CASSQTVGQPQHF. The variable domain in full, with the rest retrieved from reference TRBV7-6 and TRBJ1-5, is GAGVSQSPRYKVTKRGQDVALRCDPISGHVSLYWYRQALGQGPEFLTYFNYEAQQDKSGLPNDRFSAERPEGSISTLTIQRTEQRDSAMYRCASSQTVGQPQHFGDGTRLSIL.

This rearrangement joins TRBV4-2 to TRBJ2-1, with D possibly called TRBD1 or TRBD2 (5 bases each). There are 16 residues in the CDR3. Germline CDR1 reads LGHNA; CDR2 reads YNFKEQ. V lost 2 bases, J lost 2 bases, and 13 bases lay in between. In DNA, the CDR3 is TGTGCCAGCAGCCAAATAGCAGGGAGTACCTACAATGAGCAGTTCTTC. Residues: CASSQIAGSTYNEQFF.

This chain uses TRBV6-1 with TRBJ1-1, with unresolved D. Per germline, CDR1 MNHNS and CDR2 SASEGT. The CDR3 has 13 residues. Trimming removed 2 bases at V and 1 base at J, with 5 bases between. In DNA form, the CDR3 reads TGTGCCAGCAGTGAACAATGGAACACTGAAGCTTTCTTT. Translation: CASSEQWNTEAFF.

V and J are TRBV27 and TRBJ2-7; tentatively, D is TRBD1 or TRBD2 (5 bases each). This CDR3 has 14 amino acids. CDR1 is MNHEY, CDR2 SMNVEV, per germline (reference sequence). V lost 6 bases and J lost 7, with 19 bases in between. The CDR3 region has the DNA TGTGCCAGCAGGGGGCTAGCCCGGGGCCTAGAGCAGTACTTC. Amino acids: CASRGLARGLEQYF.

For the CDR3, the DNA is TGTGCCAGCAGCCCAGTGGAGGGGTTGGCACCCCTCCACTTT. Translation gives CASSPVEGLAPLHF. The chain links TRBV7-9 to TRBJ1-6; D may be TRBD1 (5 bases). The CDR3 consists of 14 residues. Germline lookup yields CDR1 SEHNR and CDR2 FQNEAQ (reference sequence). The ends were cut back, 5 bases at V and 11 bases at J, with 16 bases in the middle.

The V and J genes are TRBV4-1 and TRBJ1-6; no firm D call. The CDR3 is 17 residues long. Germline V CDR1 and CDR2: MGHRA, YSYEKL. With 1 base removed from V and 6 bases from J, the gap between germline ends came to 16 bases. The CDR3 loop is CASSQGGLRVRNSPLHF. The CDR3 nucleotides read TGCGCCAGCAGCCAAGGTGGTCTTAGGGTCCGTAATTCACCCCTCCACTTT.

The V call is TRBV6-5, the J call TRBJ1-2; no definite D call. The CDR3 consists of 15 residues. The germline gives CDR1 MNHEY, CDR2 SVGAGI. V lost 6 bases, J lost 2 bases, and 16 bases lay in between. CDR3 DNA sequence: TGTGCCAGCAGCACATCGGCCCCGGGGAACTATGGCTACACCTTC. This sequence encodes CASSTSAPGNYGYTF.

V usage is TRBV6-5 and J usage is TRBJ2-3, with 8 bases matching TRBD1. V was clipped by 8 bases and J by 1 base; unmatched bases: 8. The germline V gene has CDR1 MNHEY and CDR2 SVGAGI. This CDR3 region has 15 residues. For the CDR3, the DNA is TGTGCCAGCTACCAGGGGGCCTCTGGCACAGATACGCAGTATTTT. Translated: CASYQGASGTDTQYF.

The V gene is TRBV5-1, the J gene TRBJ1-4; D is possibly TRBD1 (6 bases). V was shortened by 4 bases and J by 7 bases, with 11 bases between the two germline ends. Germline-derived CDR1 and CDR2 are SGHRS and YFSETQ. The CDR3 loop spans 13 amino acids. CDR3 amino acids: CASSGGPTEKLFF. The CDR3 bases are TGCGCCAGCAGCGGGGGGCCGACTGAAAAACTGTTTTTT.

This clone has only a few counts. The junction shows a germline mismatch at one end, possibly a read error. This chain uses TRBV11-2 with TRBJ1-2; 7 bases are a match to TRBD1. CDR1 and CDR2 from the germline V gene are SGHAT and FQNNGV. The CDR3 is 13 residues long. DNA for the CDR3: TGTGCCAGCAGCTCCTGGGACAGTGGCCCCCTTCTCTTC. Its translation: CASSSWDSGPLLF.